One and the same sample provided the 27 T cell receptor beta chains below, sequenced in a study of cytomegalovirus exposure and HLA in healthy donors. The study ran its PCR with 60 Vbeta and 13 Jbeta primers. Here immunoSEQ multiplex PCR was the method, and the copy in TCRdb shows in-frame clones only, minus some. The sample lists 97,000 or so clones, roughly 81% occurring once. The material sequenced was PBMCs. The receptors originated from a middle-aged man in good health and CMV-seronegative.

V gene TRBV2 combines with J gene TRBJ1-4; no firm D call. This CDR3 is built from 13 residues. Germline lookup yields CDR1 SNHLY and CDR2 FYNNEI. Between the trimmed V and J ends, which lost 8 bases and 7 bases, there was a span of 14 bases. The CDR3 DNA is TGTGCCAGCCATTACACTTCAGGTGAAAAACTGTTTTTT. Translated: CASHYTSGEKLFF.

The chain couples TRBV5-4 to TRBJ1-1; a possible D gene is TRBD1 (6 bases). Trimming shortened V by 4 bases and J by 1 base, and 17 bases separated the two germline ends. This CDR3 contains 16 residues. Per germline, CDR1 SGHNT and CDR2 YYREEE (reference sequence). CDR3 sequence (DNA): TGTGCCAGCAGCAGTGGTGTTAGGACAGCGAACACTGAAGCTTTCTTT. Its translation is CASSSGVRTANTEAFF.

With respect to this clone: Mismatch with germline at one junction end may stem from a read error. The genes are TRBV5-6 and TRBJ1-4; possible D gene TRBD1, 5 bases. Germline V gene sequence: CDR1 SGHDT, CDR2 YYEEEE. The CDR3 is 15 amino acids. The DNA of the CDR3 is TGTGCCAACAGCTTATGGGGGGCAACTAATGAAAAACTGTTTTTT. It yields the protein CANSLWGATNEKLFF.

The V call is TRBV19, the J call TRBJ2-5, with TRBD2 as a possible D gene (6 bases). This CDR3 region has 14 residues. V was trimmed by 3 bases and J by 4 bases, leaving 12 bases between them. From germline, CDR1 is LNHDA and CDR2 SQIVND (reference sequence). Here the CDR3 DNA reads TGTGCCAGTAGTATTAACGGGGGAGGAGAGACCCAGTACTTC. Residues: CASSINGGGETQYF.

The gene calls are TRBV4-2 and TRBJ2-1, with D hard to call. The CDR3 sequence is 15 residues long. V was pared by 2 bases and J by 0 bases, with 8 bases between. CDR1 and CDR2 (germline): LGHNA, YNFKEQ. The CDR3 nucleotides are TGTGCCAGCAGCCAACTAGAGAGCTCCTACAATGAGCAGTTCTTC. Its translation is CASSQLESSYNEQFF.

In nucleotides, the CDR3 is TGCGCCAGCAGCAAGGGGGCTGGAAACACCATATATTTT. Its translation is CASSKGAGNTIYF. The J gene is TRBJ1-3, the V gene TRBV5-1; weak D call: TRBD1 (6 bases). The CDR3 extends over 13 amino acids. The V gene's germline CDR1 is SGHRS and CDR2 YFSETQ. The V end lost 4 bases, the J end lost 2 bases, and 7 bases lay between the germline ends.

The chain carries TRBV19 and TRBJ1-5; 9 bases are a match to TRBD1. The junction had 5 bases not matched to a gene; V was cut back by 1 base and J by 4 bases. CDR1 is LNHDA, CDR2 SQIVND, per germline (reference sequence). This CDR3 spans 16 amino acids. The CDR3 sequence is CASSIGTGERNQPQHF. CDR3 nucleotide sequence: TGTGCCAGTAGTATAGGGACAGGGGAAAGGAATCAGCCCCAGCATTTT. Complete variable domain (other parts from reference TRBV19 and TRBJ1-5): DGGITQSPKYLFRKEGQNVTLSCEQNLNHDAMYWYRQDPGQGLRLIYYSQIVNDFQKGDIAEGYSVSREKKESFPLTVTSAQKNPTAFYLCASSIGTGERNQPQHFGDGTRLSIL.

The chain combines TRBV2 with TRBJ1-2; D is possibly TRBD1 (5 bases). This CDR3 comprises 12 residues. Germline V gene data show CDR1 as SNHLY and CDR2 as FYNNEI. Trimming removed 5 bases at V and 8 bases at J, with 12 bases between. CDR3 protein: CASSRTSFGYTF. In DNA form, the CDR3 reads TGTGCCAGCAGTCGGACATCTTTCGGCTACACCTTC. Filled out from reference TRBV2 and TRBJ1-2, the complete variable domain reads EPEVTQTPSHQVTQMGQEVILRCVPISNHLYFYWYRQILGQKVEFLVSFYNNEISEKSEIFDDQFSVERPDGSNFTLKIRSTKLEDSAMYFCASSRTSFGYTFGSGTRLTVV.

V is TRBV29-1 and J is TRBJ2-3; 14 nucleotides agree with TRBD2. Germline V gene data show CDR1 as SQVTM and CDR2 as ANQGSEA. The CDR3 runs to 14 residues. V trimming: 7 bases; J trimming: 6 bases; junction bases outside the gene matches: 6. The CDR3 bases are TGCAGCGGGGGGACTAGCGGGGGTTTGGATACGCAGTATTTT. Translation: CSGGTSGGLDTQYF.

This clone was recorded a few times. The chain links TRBV2 to TRBJ2-5; 10 positions match TRBD2. Looked up from germline, CDR1 is SNHLY and CDR2 is FYNNEI. Losses at the gene ends were 4 bases for V and 5 bases for J; bases not matched to a gene: 7. This CDR3 is 15 amino acids long. This chain's CDR3 is CASSVPSGGGETQYF. In nucleotides, the CDR3 is TGTGCCAGCAGTGTCCCTAGCGGGGGTGGGGAGACCCAGTACTTC.

The J gene is TRBJ2-2, the V gene TRBV5-1; a weak D match, TRBD1 (6 bases). Germline V gives CDR1 SGHRS, CDR2 YFSETQ. The CDR3 runs to 15 residues. V lost 0 bases to trimming and J lost 0 bases, with 6 bases between them. CDR3 residues: CASSLAGANTGELFF. Here the CDR3 DNA reads TGCGCCAGCAGCTTGGCAGGGGCGAACACCGGGGAGCTGTTTTTT.

This clone was counted between two and nine times. This CDR3 is CASSLVTGWGYGYTF. As DNA, the CDR3 is TGTGCCAGCAGCTTAGTTACAGGTTGGGGCTATGGCTACACCTTC. The chain employs TRBV11-2 and TRBJ1-2; possible D gene TRBD1, 5 bases. The V end was cut by 1 base, the J end by 4 bases, with 13 bases between. The CDR3 is made up of 15 amino acids. From germline, CDR1 is SGHAT and CDR2 FQNNGV.

The chain carries TRBV28 and TRBJ1-3; TRBD1 agrees at 7 bases. Germline lookup yields CDR1 MDHEN and CDR2 SYDVKM. This CDR3 is 16 amino acids long. V was clipped by 3 bases and J by 0 bases; unmatched bases: 5. DNA for the CDR3: TGTGCCAGCAGTTTCTTAGGACAGGACTCTGGAAACACCATATATTTT. Translation: CASSFLGQDSGNTIYF.

The chain is built from TRBV4-2 and TRBJ1-3, with 7 bases matching TRBD1. Germline values: CDR1 LGHNA, CDR2 YNFKEQ. V shed 0 bases and J 4 bases; nucleotides not matched to a gene: 3. This CDR3 has 15 amino acids. The CDR3 is CASSQEGGSGNTIYF. The CDR3 coding sequence is TGTGCCAGCAGCCAAGAAGGGGGCTCAGGAAACACCATATATTTT.

This clone was seen once. V and J are TRBV7-9 and TRBJ1-1; D remains ambiguous. This CDR3 has 13 amino acids. Germline CDR1 and CDR2: SEHNR and FQNEAQ (reference sequence). The V end was cut by 5 bases, the J end by 6 bases, with 13 bases between. The CDR3 DNA is TGTGCCAGCAGCGGCACTGGGCACCCTGAAGCTTTCTTT. Protein product: CASSGTGHPEAFF.

Here the CDR3 DNA reads TGTGCCAGCAGAGGGGGAAAGGAAGCTTTCTTT. Translating it yields CASRGGKEAFF. This chain joins TRBV6-6 and TRBJ1-1, with D possibly matching TRBD1 (6 bases). Germline V gene sequence: CDR1 MNHNY, CDR2 SVGAGI (reference sequence). V gave up 6 bases and J gave up 8 bases, with 10 bases separating them. This CDR3 is 11 amino acids long.

The chain has TRBV15 and TRBJ1-5; 10 bases line up with TRBD1. This CDR3 has 14 residues. CDR1 and CDR2 from the germline V gene are LNHNV and YYDKDF (reference sequence). V shed 5 bases and J 7 bases; nucleotides not matched to a gene: 5. For the CDR3, the DNA is TGTGCCACCAGCTCGGACAGGGGGTACCAGCCCCAGCATTTT. This translates into CATSSDRGYQPQHF.

This clone was picked up one time. The chain recombines TRBV11-2 with TRBJ2-7, with D possibly matching TRBD2 (5 bases). The germline V gene has CDR1 SGHAT and CDR2 FQNNGV. The CDR3 has 12 residues. V dropped 5 bases and J dropped 2 bases, with 7 bases sitting between them. The CDR3 DNA reads as TGTGCCAGCAGCCCCGGGACCTACGAGCAGTACTTC. It is translated as CASSPGTYEQYF. The variable domain in full, completed from reference TRBV11-2 and TRBJ2-7, reads EAGVAQSPRYKIIEKRQSVAFWCNPISGHATLYWYQQILGQGPKLLIQFQNNGVVDDSQLPKDRFSAERLKGVDSTLKIQPAKLEDSAVYLCASSPGTYEQYFGPGTRLTVT.

The chain has TRBV10-3 and TRBJ1-2; TRBD1 might be the D (5 bases). The CDR3 is 10 residues long. Germline values: CDR1 ENHRY, CDR2 SYGVKD. Trimming removed 11 bases at V and 4 bases at J, with 8 bases between. The CDR3 sequence is CAAGVYGYTF. The CDR3 coding sequence is TGTGCCGCGGGGGTCTATGGCTACACCTTC.

The chain couples TRBV6-5 to TRBJ2-7; the D is unclear. Between the trimmed V and J ends, which lost 4 bases and 4 bases, there was a span of 11 bases. The CDR3 spans 13 residues. Germline CDR1 and CDR2: MNHEY and SVGAGI. The CDR3 bases are TGTGCCAGCAGTTCCGGGTCGGAGTACGAGCAGTACTTC. Its translation is CASSSGSEYEQYF.

J is TRBJ2-1 and V is TRBV5-6, with D maybe TRBD2 (6 bases). The germline V gene has CDR1 SGHDT and CDR2 YYEEEE. Between the trimmed V and J ends, which lost 6 bases and 1 base, there was a span of 11 bases. The CDR3 is 14 residues long. The CDR3 reads CASTGTPSYNEQFF. CDR3 nucleotides: TGTGCCAGCACCGGGACTCCTTCCTACAATGAGCAGTTCTTC.

This clone has just one count. V and J are TRBV5-1 and TRBJ2-7; a possible D gene is TRBD2 (5 bases). Germline lookup yields CDR1 SGHRS and CDR2 YFSETQ. This CDR3 has 15 residues. V gave up 5 bases and J gave up 3 bases, with 18 bases separating them. This chain's CDR3 is CASSITSGFHYEQYF. The CDR3 DNA reads TGCGCCAGCAGTATAACTTCGGGGTTTCACTACGAGCAGTACTTC.

The chain employs TRBV28 and TRBJ1-2; D is undetermined. Per the germline V gene, CDR1 is MDHEN and CDR2 is SYDVKM. V was trimmed by 2 bases and J by 3 bases, leaving 4 bases between them. The CDR3 length is 12 residues. The CDR3 coding sequence is TGTGCCAGCAGTTTACAGGACTATGGCTACACCTTC. Its translation: CASSLQDYGYTF.

V usage is TRBV15 and J usage is TRBJ2-4, with 10 bases lining up with TRBD1. V dropped 3 bases and J dropped 10; count of bases not matched to a gene: 9. Germline V gene sequence: CDR1 LNHNV, CDR2 YYDKDF (reference sequence). The CDR3 is made up of 15 amino acids. The CDR3 nucleotides read TGTGCCACCAGCAGGGCCGGGACAGGGGCTCCGATTCAGTACTTC. Translating gives CATSRAGTGAPIQYF. The full variable domain, completed using reference TRBV15 and TRBJ2-4, is DAMVIQNPRYQVTQFGKPVTLSCSQTLNHNVMYWYQQKSSQAPKLLFHYYDKDFNNEADTPDNFQSRRPNTSFCFLDIRSPGLGDTAMYLCATSRAGTGAPIQYFGAGTRLSVL.

V is TRBV21-1 and J is TRBJ2-5; whether TRBD2, the table's D call, matches the DNA was not checked. TRBV21-1 is an annotated pseudogene. The CDR3 is 13 amino acids. For the CDR3, the DNA is TGTGCCAGCGGTGAGGAGGGCCAAGAGACCCAGTACTTC. Translating it yields CASGEEGQETQYF.

The chain carries TRBV11-2 and TRBJ1-2; D not certain. The ends were cut back, 6 bases at V and 8 bases at J, with 22 bases in the middle. The germline V gene has CDR1 SGHAT and CDR2 FQNNGV. The CDR3 contains 15 residues. The CDR3 reads CASRDRFFPSGGYTF. The CDR3 nucleotides are TGTGCCAGCAGGGACCGTTTTTTTCCCTCGGGGGGCTACACCTTC.

This rearrangement joins TRBV6-5 to TRBJ1-5; no reliable D call. V lost 8 bases and J 3 bases, leaving 11 bases between the germline ends. The germline gives CDR1 MNHEY, CDR2 SVGAGI. The CDR3 contains 13 residues. DNA for the CDR3: TGTGCCAGCCGGCAGGTTGTCAATCAGCCCCAGCATTTT. Its translation is CASRQVVNQPQHF.